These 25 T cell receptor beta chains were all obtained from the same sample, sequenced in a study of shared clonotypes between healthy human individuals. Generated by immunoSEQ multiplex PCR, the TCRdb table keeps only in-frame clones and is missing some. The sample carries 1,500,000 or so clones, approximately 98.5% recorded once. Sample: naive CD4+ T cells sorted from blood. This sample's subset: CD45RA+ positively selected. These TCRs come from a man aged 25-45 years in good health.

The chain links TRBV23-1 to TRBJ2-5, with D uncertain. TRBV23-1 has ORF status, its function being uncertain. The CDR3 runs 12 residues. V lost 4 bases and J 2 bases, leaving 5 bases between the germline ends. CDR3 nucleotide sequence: TGCGCCAGCAGTCGGCAGCAAGAGACCCAGTACTTC. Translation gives CASSRQQETQYF.

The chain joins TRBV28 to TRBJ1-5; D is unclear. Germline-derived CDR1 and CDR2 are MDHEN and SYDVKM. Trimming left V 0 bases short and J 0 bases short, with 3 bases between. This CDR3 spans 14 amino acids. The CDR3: CASSLWNSNQPQHF. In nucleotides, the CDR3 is TGTGCCAGCAGTTTATGGAATAGCAATCAGCCCCAGCATTTT.

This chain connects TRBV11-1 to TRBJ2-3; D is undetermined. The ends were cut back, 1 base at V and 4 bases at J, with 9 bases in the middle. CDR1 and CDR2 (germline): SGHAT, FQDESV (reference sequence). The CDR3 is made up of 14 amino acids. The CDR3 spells CASSLVGSADTQYF. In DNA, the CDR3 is TGTGCCAGCAGCTTAGTTGGATCTGCAGATACGCAGTATTTT. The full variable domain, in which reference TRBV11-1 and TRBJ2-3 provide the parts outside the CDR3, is EAEVAQSPRYKITEKSQAVAFWCDPISGHATLYWYRQILGQGPELLVQFQDESVVDDSQLPKDRFSAERLKGVDSTLKIQPAELGDSAMYLCASSLVGSADTQYFGPGTRLTVL.

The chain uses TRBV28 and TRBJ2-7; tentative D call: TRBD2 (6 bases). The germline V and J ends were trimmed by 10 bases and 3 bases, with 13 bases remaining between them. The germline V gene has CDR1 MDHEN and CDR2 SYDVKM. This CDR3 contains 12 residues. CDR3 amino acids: CATGGTIYEQYF. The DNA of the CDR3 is TGTGCCACGGGCGGGACCATCTACGAGCAGTACTTC.

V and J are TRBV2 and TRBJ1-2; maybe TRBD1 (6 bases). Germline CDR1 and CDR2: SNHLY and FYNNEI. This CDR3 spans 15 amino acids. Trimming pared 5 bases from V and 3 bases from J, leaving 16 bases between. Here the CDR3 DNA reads TGTGCCAGCAGTCGGACAGACCCGACCTACTATGGCTACACCTTC. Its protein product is CASSRTDPTYYGYTF.

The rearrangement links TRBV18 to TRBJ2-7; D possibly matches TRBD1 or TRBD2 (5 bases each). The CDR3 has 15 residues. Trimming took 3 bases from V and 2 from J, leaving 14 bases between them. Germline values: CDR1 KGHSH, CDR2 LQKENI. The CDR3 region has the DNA TGTGCCAGCTCACCCCCGGGACGAGGACCCTACGAGCAGTACTTC. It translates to CASSPPGRGPYEQYF.

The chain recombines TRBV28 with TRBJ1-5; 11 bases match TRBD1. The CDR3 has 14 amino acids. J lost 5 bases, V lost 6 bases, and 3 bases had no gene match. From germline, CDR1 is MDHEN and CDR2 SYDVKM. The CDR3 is CASRGQGGYQPQHF. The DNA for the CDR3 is TGTGCCAGCAGGGGACAGGGGGGGTATCAGCCCCAGCATTTT.

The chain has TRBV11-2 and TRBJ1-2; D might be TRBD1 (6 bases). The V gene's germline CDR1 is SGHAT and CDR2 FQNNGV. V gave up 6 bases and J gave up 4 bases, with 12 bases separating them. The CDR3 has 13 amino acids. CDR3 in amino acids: CASSGGAGYGYTF. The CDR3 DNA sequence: TGTGCCAGCAGTGGGGGGGCTGGCTATGGCTACACCTTC. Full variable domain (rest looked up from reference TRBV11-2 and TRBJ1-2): EAGVAQSPRYKIIEKRQSVAFWCNPISGHATLYWYQQILGQGPKLLIQFQNNGVVDDSQLPKDRFSAERLKGVDSTLKIQPAKLEDSAVYLCASSGGAGYGYTFGSGTRLTVV.

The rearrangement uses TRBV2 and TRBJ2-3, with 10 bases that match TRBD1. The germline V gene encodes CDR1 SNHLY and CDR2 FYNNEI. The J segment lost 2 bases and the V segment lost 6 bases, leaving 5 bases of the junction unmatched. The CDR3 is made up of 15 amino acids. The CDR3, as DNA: TGTGCCAGCAGGAGAGGGACAGGGGCCACAGATACGCAGTATTTT. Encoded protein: CASRRGTGATDTQYF.

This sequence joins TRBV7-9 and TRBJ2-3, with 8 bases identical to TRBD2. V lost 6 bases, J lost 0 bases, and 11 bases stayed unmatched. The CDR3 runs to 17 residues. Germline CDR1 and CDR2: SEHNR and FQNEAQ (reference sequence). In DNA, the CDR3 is TGTGCCAGCAGTATCACGGCGGGGGGACCAAGCACAGATACGCAGTATTTT. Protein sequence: CASSITAGGPSTDTQYF.

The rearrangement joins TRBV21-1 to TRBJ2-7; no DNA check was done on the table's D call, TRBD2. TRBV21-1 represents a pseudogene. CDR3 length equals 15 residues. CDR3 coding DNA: TGTGCCAGCAGCAACGGTCGGGTTATTTCGGTCGAGCAGTACTTC. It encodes CASSNGRVISVEQYF.

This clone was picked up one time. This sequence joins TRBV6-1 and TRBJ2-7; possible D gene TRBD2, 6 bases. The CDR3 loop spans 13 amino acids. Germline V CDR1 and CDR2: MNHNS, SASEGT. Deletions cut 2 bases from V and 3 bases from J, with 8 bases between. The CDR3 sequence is CASSELAFYEQYF. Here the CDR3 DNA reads TGTGCCAGCAGTGAACTAGCGTTCTACGAGCAGTACTTC.

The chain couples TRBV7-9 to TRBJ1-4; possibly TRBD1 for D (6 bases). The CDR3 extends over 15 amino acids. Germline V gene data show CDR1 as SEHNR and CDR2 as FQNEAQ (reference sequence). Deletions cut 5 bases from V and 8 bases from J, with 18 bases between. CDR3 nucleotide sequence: TGTGCCAGCAGCCCCAGCCCAGGGGATGGGGAAAAACTGTTTTTT. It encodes CASSPSPGDGEKLFF.

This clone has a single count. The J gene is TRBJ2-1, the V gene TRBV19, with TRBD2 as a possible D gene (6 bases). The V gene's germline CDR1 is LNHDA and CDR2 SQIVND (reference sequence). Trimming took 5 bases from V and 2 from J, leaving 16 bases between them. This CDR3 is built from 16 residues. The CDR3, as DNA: TGTGCCAGTAGTCGGACACGGGAGACCCCCTACAATGAGCAGTTCTTC. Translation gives CASSRTRETPYNEQFF.

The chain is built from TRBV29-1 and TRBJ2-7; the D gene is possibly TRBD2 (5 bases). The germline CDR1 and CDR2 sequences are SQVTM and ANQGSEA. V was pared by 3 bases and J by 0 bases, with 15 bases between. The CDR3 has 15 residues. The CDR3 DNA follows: TGCAGCGTTGAGAGGAGGAGCGGCCTCTCCTACGAGCAGTACTTC. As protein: CSVERRSGLSYEQYF.

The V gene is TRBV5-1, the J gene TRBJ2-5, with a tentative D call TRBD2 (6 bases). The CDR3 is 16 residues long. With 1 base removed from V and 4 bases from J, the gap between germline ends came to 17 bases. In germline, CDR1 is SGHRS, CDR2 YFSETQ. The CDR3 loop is CASSLIPVGSLETQYF. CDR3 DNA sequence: TGCGCCAGCAGCTTGATCCCAGTCGGGAGTCTAGAGACCCAGTACTTC.

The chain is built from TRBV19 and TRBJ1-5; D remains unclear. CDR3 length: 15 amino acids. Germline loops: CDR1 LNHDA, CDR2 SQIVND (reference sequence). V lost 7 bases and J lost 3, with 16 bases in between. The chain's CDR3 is CASTPRSGYNQPQHF. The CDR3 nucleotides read TGTGCCAGTACCCCAAGGAGCGGATACAATCAGCCCCAGCATTTT.

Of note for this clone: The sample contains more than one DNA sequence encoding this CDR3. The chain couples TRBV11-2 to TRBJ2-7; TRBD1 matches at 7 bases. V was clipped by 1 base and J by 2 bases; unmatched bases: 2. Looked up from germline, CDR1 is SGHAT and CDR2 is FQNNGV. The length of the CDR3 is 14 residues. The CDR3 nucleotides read TGTGCCAGCAGCTTAGGACAGGGTCCCTACGAGCAGTACTTC. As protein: CASSLGQGPYEQYF.

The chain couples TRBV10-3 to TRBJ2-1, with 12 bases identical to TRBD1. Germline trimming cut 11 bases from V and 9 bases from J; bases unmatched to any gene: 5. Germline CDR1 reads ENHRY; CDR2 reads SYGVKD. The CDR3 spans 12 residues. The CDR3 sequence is CAVGQGAGEQFF. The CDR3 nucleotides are TGTGCCGTGGGACAGGGGGCGGGTGAGCAGTTCTTC.

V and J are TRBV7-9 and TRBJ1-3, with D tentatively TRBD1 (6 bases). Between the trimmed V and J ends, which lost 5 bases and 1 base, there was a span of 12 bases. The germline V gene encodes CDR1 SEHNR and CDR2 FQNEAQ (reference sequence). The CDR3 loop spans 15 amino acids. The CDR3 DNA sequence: TGTGCCAGCAGCCCAGGGGAAGGGTCTGGAAACACCATATATTTT. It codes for CASSPGEGSGNTIYF.

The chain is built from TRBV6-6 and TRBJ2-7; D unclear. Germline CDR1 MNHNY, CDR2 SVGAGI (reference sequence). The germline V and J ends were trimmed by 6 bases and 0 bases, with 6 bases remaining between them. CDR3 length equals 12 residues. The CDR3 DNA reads TGTGCCAGCAGAGGAAGCTCCTACGAGCAGTACTTC. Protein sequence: CASRGSSYEQYF.

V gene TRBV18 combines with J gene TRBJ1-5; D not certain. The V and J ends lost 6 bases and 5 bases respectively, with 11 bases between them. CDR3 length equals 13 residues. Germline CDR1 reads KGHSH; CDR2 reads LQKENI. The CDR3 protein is CASSFGRDQPQHF. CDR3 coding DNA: TGTGCCAGCTCCTTCGGACGGGATCAGCCCCAGCATTTT. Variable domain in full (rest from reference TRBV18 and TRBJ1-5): NAGVMQNPRHLVRRRGQEARLRCSPMKGHSHVYWYRQLPEEGLKFMVYLQKENIIDESGMPKERFSAEFPKEGPSILRIQQVVRGDSAAYFCASSFGRDQPQHFGDGTRLSIL.

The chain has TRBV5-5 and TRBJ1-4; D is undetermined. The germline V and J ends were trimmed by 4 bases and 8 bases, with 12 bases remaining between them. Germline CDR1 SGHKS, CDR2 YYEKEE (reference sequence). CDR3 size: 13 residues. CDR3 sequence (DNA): TGTGCCAGCAGCGGAAGTTTTGGGGAAAAACTGTTTTTT. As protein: CASSGSFGEKLFF.

CDR3 nucleotides: TGTGCCAGTAGTATCCGGGACAGAGTATACAATGAGCAGTTCTTC. This translates into CASSIRDRVYNEQFF. This chain joins TRBV19 and TRBJ2-1; TRBD1 matches at 7 bases. Germline CDR1 and CDR2: LNHDA and SQIVND (reference sequence). Unmatched junction bases numbered 6, after V lost 3 bases and J lost 4 bases. This CDR3 is built from 15 residues. Variable domain in full (rest from reference TRBV19 and TRBJ2-1): DGGITQSPKYLFRKEGQNVTLSCEQNLNHDAMYWYRQDPGQGLRLIYYSQIVNDFQKGDIAEGYSVSREKKESFPLTVTSAQKNPTAFYLCASSIRDRVYNEQFFGPGTRLTVL.

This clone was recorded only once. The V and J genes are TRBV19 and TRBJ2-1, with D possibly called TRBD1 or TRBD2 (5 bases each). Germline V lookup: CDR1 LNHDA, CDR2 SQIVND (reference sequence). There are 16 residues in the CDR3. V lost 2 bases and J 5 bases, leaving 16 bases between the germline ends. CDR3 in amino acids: CASSIPPGTTDNEQFF. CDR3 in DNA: TGTGCCAGTAGTATACCCCCAGGGACCACCGACAATGAGCAGTTCTTC.